Each of the 20 T cell receptor beta chains below was sequenced from the same sample in a study of a mutant IDH1 vaccine in newly diagnosed glioma. The time point denotes: week 5, during vaccination. Vaccination comprised doses that each held 300 ug of mutant IDH1 20-mer peptide, plus topical imiquimod. Antigens for these TCRs are unknown. Repertoires were generated with immunoSEQ multiplex PCR, while TCRdb's copy carries only in-frame clones and drops some. The sample consists of roughly 51,000 clones, about 80% of them appearing once. Here the sequenced sample was PBMCs, taken from a glioma patient whose treatment included an IDH1 peptide vaccine. Source of these receptors: a man aged 25 to 40 with glioma.

The chain has TRBV7-8 and TRBJ1-4; D perhaps matches TRBD1 (6 bases). The CDR3 loop spans 16 amino acids. Between the trimmed V and J ends, which lost 5 bases and 0 bases, there was a span of 13 bases. CDR1 is SGHVS, CDR2 FQNEAQ, per germline. The CDR3 DNA sequence: TGTGCCAGCAGCCCCAGGCAGGGGACAACTAATGAAAAACTGTTTTTT. Translation gives CASSPRQGTTNEKLFF.

The rearrangement links TRBV10-2 to TRBJ1-5; D unresolved. V was clipped by 4 bases and J by 5 bases, with 15 bases between them. The CDR3 loop spans 15 amino acids. The germline V gene encodes CDR1 WSHSY and CDR2 SAAADI. The CDR3 bases are TGCGCCAGCAGTGCCGCCCCGACACAATATCAGCCCCAGCATTTT. Its translation is CASSAAPTQYQPQHF.

The J gene is TRBJ1-5, the V gene TRBV28, with TRBD1 identical over 9 bases. Germline V gene lookup returns CDR1 MDHEN and CDR2 SYDVKM. The CDR3 covers 16 residues. The V segment lost 5 bases and the J segment 4 bases; nucleotides outside the gene matches: 9. The CDR3 coding sequence is TGTGCCAGCAGTCGAGCAGACAGGGGGAGGAATCAGCCCCAGCATTTT. It yields the protein CASSRADRGRNQPQHF. The variable domain in full, completed from reference TRBV28 and TRBJ1-5, reads DVKVTQSSRYLVKRTGEKVFLECVQDMDHENMFWYRQDPGLGLRLIYFSYDVKMKEKGDIPEGYSVSREKKERFSLILESASTNQTSMYLCASSRADRGRNQPQHFGDGTRLSIL.

The V call is TRBV18, the J call TRBJ1-5; TRBD1 is a possible D gene (5 bases). V lost 2 bases and J 12 bases, leaving 17 bases between the germline ends. The CDR3 is 14 residues long. Per the germline V gene, CDR1 is KGHSH and CDR2 is LQKENI. The CDR3 sequence is CASSPGGDLGVQHF. CDR3 nucleotide sequence: TGTGCCAGCTCACCAGGGGGGGACCTAGGGGTCCAGCATTTT.

CDR3 DNA: TGTGCCAGCAGCCCAATGGGGACTTTCTATAATTCACCCCTCCACTTT. Protein product: CASSPMGTFYNSPLHF. The V gene is TRBV7-8, the J gene TRBJ1-6, with D perhaps TRBD1 (5 bases). CDR1 SGHVS and CDR2 FQNEAQ come from the germline V gene. The CDR3 is 16 amino acids. Trimming cost V 5 bases and J 3 bases, with 14 bases left between them.

This sequence joins TRBV6-5 and TRBJ1-5; tentatively, D is TRBD1 (5 bases). Germline V CDR1 and CDR2: MNHEY, SVGAGI. This CDR3 has 13 residues. Between the trimmed V and J ends, which lost 0 bases and 7 bases, there was a span of 7 bases. CDR3 region: CASSYSDNQPQHF. CDR3 coding DNA: TGTGCCAGCAGTTACTCGGACAACCAGCCCCAGCATTTT.

This clone showed up just once. This sequence joins TRBV4-2 and TRBJ2-3; 9 nucleotides align to TRBD2. The CDR3 covers 14 residues. J lost 5 bases, V lost 1 base, and 1 base had no gene match. The V gene's germline CDR1 is LGHNA and CDR2 YNFKEQ. The CDR3 region is CASSQGTSEDTQYF. The CDR3 DNA reads TGTGCCAGCAGCCAAGGGACTAGCGAAGATACGCAGTATTTT.

The rearrangement uses TRBV6-5 and TRBJ1-2, with D uncertain. The germline V gene encodes CDR1 MNHEY and CDR2 SVGAGI. This CDR3 is built from 14 residues. V was shortened by 0 bases and J by 8 bases, with 13 bases between the two germline ends. CDR3 amino acids: CASSYSGRSGGYTF. DNA for the CDR3: TGTGCCAGCAGTTACTCGGGCCGGAGTGGGGGCTACACCTTC.

This rearrangement joins TRBV11-2 to TRBJ2-7; D unresolved. The CDR3 is 14 residues long. The V end lost 0 bases, the J end lost 6 bases, and 12 bases lay between the germline ends. Germline CDR1 is SGHAT and CDR2 is FQNNGV. CDR3: CASSLDRATGEQYF. The CDR3 nucleotides read TGTGCCAGCAGCTTAGATCGAGCAACGGGCGAGCAGTACTTC.

This clone appeared a few times. V and J are TRBV27 and TRBJ1-1; 11 nucleotides match TRBD1. Germline CDR1 is MNHEY and CDR2 is SMNVEV (reference sequence). J lost 11 bases, V lost 2 bases, and 7 bases had no gene match. The CDR3 is made up of 14 amino acids. The CDR3, as DNA: TGTGCCAGCAGTTTAATTGGACAGGGGGCAGGTGCTTTCTTT. It codes for CASSLIGQGAGAFF.

V is TRBV10-3 and J is TRBJ1-6; no clear D. The CDR3 runs 16 residues. Germline V gene data show CDR1 as ENHRY and CDR2 as SYGVKD. V was trimmed by 4 bases and J by 7 bases, leaving 17 bases between them. In DNA, the CDR3 is TGTGCCATCAGTGGCCATCCTCGGTATAACAATTCACCCCTCCACTTT. This sequence encodes CAISGHPRYNNSPLHF.

This CDR3 reads CASSDLGGNSPLHF. CDR3 DNA: TGCGCCAGCAGTGACCTGGGGGGGAATTCACCCCTCCACTTT. The rearrangement links TRBV10-1 to TRBJ1-6, with a weak D call TRBD1 (5 bases). Trimming left V 3 bases short and J 7 bases short, with 10 bases between. CDR1 and CDR2 from the germline V gene are WNHNN and SYGVQD (reference sequence). The CDR3 sequence is 14 residues long.

This sequence joins TRBV12-5 and TRBJ2-5; 14 nucleotides line up with TRBD2. The trim removed 1 base at V and 6 bases at J, leaving 13 bases unmatched. From germline, CDR1 is LGHNT and CDR2 FRNRAP. The CDR3 extends over 19 amino acids. The CDR3 DNA sequence: TGTGCTAGTGGTTTGGGTACCGGGACTAGCGGGGGCGCGTCTCAGACCCAGTACTTC. The encoded protein is CASGLGTGTSGGASQTQYF.

The chain combines TRBV10-2 with TRBJ2-1, with D uncertain. Germline CDR1 and CDR2: WSHSY and SAAADI. This CDR3 is 12 amino acids long. V lost 0 bases to trimming and J lost 11 bases, with 8 bases between them. CDR3 coding DNA: TGCGCCAGCAGTGAGTCCCGAGTTCAGCAGTTCTTC. It encodes CASSESRVQQFF.

The rearrangement joins TRBV19 to TRBJ1-5, with no clear D. V shed 2 bases and J shed 5 bases, with 10 bases lying between them. Germline values: CDR1 LNHDA, CDR2 SQIVND (reference sequence). This CDR3 is built from 14 residues. As DNA, the CDR3 is TGTGCCAGTAGTATAAATGGATATGATCAGCCCCAGCATTTT. This sequence encodes CASSINGYDQPQHF.

The V call is TRBV9, the J call TRBJ2-1; D is undetermined. The V end was cut by 9 bases, the J end by 9 bases, with 7 bases between. The CDR3 runs to 9 residues. The germline gives CDR1 SGDLS, CDR2 YYNGEE. CDR3: CANRSEQFF. CDR3 nucleotide sequence: TGTGCCAACAGAAGTGAGCAGTTCTTC.

The J gene is TRBJ1-1, the V gene TRBV10-3, with TRBD1 as a possible D gene (6 bases). Germline-derived CDR1 and CDR2 are ENHRY and SYGVKD. V was clipped by 6 bases and J by 5 bases, with 16 bases between them. The length of the CDR3 is 14 residues. The CDR3: CAISSQGLETEAFF. CDR3 coding DNA: TGTGCCATCAGCTCACAGGGTCTGGAAACTGAAGCTTTCTTT.

The rearrangement links TRBV15 to TRBJ2-5; no firm D call. The V and J ends lost 6 bases and 4 bases respectively, with 12 bases between them. Looked up from germline, CDR1 is LNHNV and CDR2 is YYDKDF (reference sequence). The CDR3 spans 13 residues. CDR3 amino acids: CATRETVAETQYF. The DNA for the CDR3 is TGTGCCACCAGAGAAACGGTAGCAGAGACCCAGTACTTC.

J is TRBJ1-1 and V is TRBV13; D unclear. Trimming stripped 6 bases from V and 5 bases from J, with 4 bases between. Germline V gives CDR1 PRHDT, CDR2 FYEKMQ (reference sequence). The CDR3 loop spans 10 amino acids. Here the CDR3 reads CASSRTEAFF. CDR3 coding DNA: TGTGCCAGCAGTAGGACTGAAGCTTTCTTT.

This clone was observed a single time. The chain employs TRBV28 and TRBJ2-7, with D uncertain. Trimming left V 6 bases short and J 2 bases short, with 17 bases between. The CDR3 is 15 residues long. Germline V gene lookup returns CDR1 MDHEN and CDR2 SYDVKM. The CDR3 region has the DNA TGTGCCAGCAGGCCCACGGCAGCGATCGCCTACGAGCAGTACTTC. The encoded protein is CASRPTAAIAYEQYF. The full variable domain, its missing parts supplied by reference TRBV28 and TRBJ2-7, is DVKVTQSSRYLVKRTGEKVFLECVQDMDHENMFWYRQDPGLGLRLIYFSYDVKMKEKGDIPEGYSVSREKKERFSLILESASTNQTSMYLCASRPTAAIAYEQYFGPGTRLTVT.